What follows is one T cell receptor beta chain and its context. Antigen specificity is unknown. This sample is part of a study of response to subunit inactivated influenza vaccine. Regarding the study as a whole: The authors offered the suggestion that each seasonal influenza vaccination recruits few new T cells.

TCRdb re-analysed the RT-PCR reads in MiXCR, keeping a single row per CDR3 protein. The sample includes around 570,000 distinct CDR3 sequences, 11% of them seen just once. The germline V gene encodes CDR1 MDHEN and CDR2 SYDVKM. Losses at the gene ends were 1 base for V and 0 bases for J; bases not matched to a gene: 7. The CDR3 runs to 18 residues. The same data also contributed to another study, on T cells expressing NK-cell markers. That work adds: The cDNA for TCR beta came from 5'RACE template switching with UMIs. About 1.0-8% of CD8+ T cells in roughly six donors belonged to dominant NKG2C+ clonotypes. It is unclear if expanded NKG2C-expressing clones target HCMV antigens.

The genes are TRBV28 and TRBJ2-2, with TRBD2 identical over 8 bases. The specimen comprised PBMCs from blood, sampled on the day of vaccination. The TCR was taken from a man in his forties or fifties who received an inactivated influenza vaccine. In DNA, the CDR3 is TGTGCCAGCAGTTTATCACGGGCGGGGGGTACGAACACCGGGGAGCTGTTTTTT. This gives the protein CASSLSRAGGTNTGELFF.